The rows below give T cell receptor beta chains drawn from one sample of a study of blood T cell repertoires in COVID-19. The protocol was immunoSEQ multiplex PCR, while the TCRdb copy is restricted to in-frame clones and leaves out a portion. The top ten hold about 9% of the sample, which has roughly 200,000 clones, roughly four fifths seen once. Sequencing used PBMCs or T cells enriched from blood (not recorded which). These receptors came from a man aged 40-50 years who had recovered from COVID-19. The CDR3 runs from the conserved cysteine through the conserved F or W. D genes are given only for firm matches. The size of a clone is reported for some rows only, either as once, few or many, or as a class for expanded clones.

>TRBJ1-2|TRBV19|.|.
TGTGCCAGTAGTCGGTTTGGGGAGGGCTACACCTTC
CASSRFGEGYTF
>TRBJ2-5|TRBV5-4|.|TRBD2
TGTGCCAGCAGCTCCACTAGCGCAGAGACCCAGTACTTC
CASSSTSAETQYF
>TRBJ2-5|TRBV4-1|.|TRBD1
TGCGCCAGCAGTGACAGGGAATCGGGTCGGGAGACCCAGTACTTC
CASSDRESGRETQYF
>TRBJ2-1|TRBV20-1|.|TRBD2
TGCAGTGCTAGTAACGGGGGGAGGTCCGGTGAGCAGTTCTTC
CSASNGGRSGEQFF
>TRBJ2-2|TRBV5-1|.|TRBD1
TGCGCCAGCAGGCGGCAGGGGGTCACCGGGGAGCTGTTTTTT
CASRRQGVTGELFF
>TRBJ1-1|TRBV12-3/TRBV12-4|.|.
TGTGCCAGCAATGGACAGCTGAACACTGAAGCTTTCTTT
CASNGQLNTEAFF
>TRBJ1-6|TRBV19|.|TRBD1
TGTGCCAGTAGTTTCGGACAGGGGGCAAATTCACCCCTCCACTTT
CASSFGQGANSPLHF
>TRBJ1-1|TRBV5-6|.|.
TGTGCCAGCCGATTCCCAGGGGATGACACTGAAGCTTTCTTT
CASRFPGDDTEAFF
>TRBJ1-5|TRBV27|.|TRBD1
TGTGCCAGCAGCCCCCTCAGGGACAGGTGGGGGGCCCATCAGCCCCAGCATTTT
CASSPLRDRWGAHQPQHF
>TRBJ1-4|TRBV7-6|.|TRBD1
TGTGCCAGCAGCCGTAGGGACAGGGGGCGGGCTAATGAAAAACTGTTTTTT
CASSRRDRGRANEKLFF
>TRBJ1-2|TRBV4-1|.|TRBD1
TGCGCCAGCAGCCAAACGACAGGGAAGTATGGCTACACCTTC
CASSQTTGKYGYTF
>TRBJ2-5|TRBV7-6|few|TRBD1
TGTGCCAGCAGCCCCCAGACAGGGGGAATGGAGACCCAGTACTTC
CASSPQTGGMETQYF
>TRBJ2-3|TRBV5-1|.|.
TGCGCCAGCAGCTTGGGGTCAGGCACAGATACGCAGTATTTT
CASSLGSGTDTQYF
>TRBJ1-4|TRBV9|.|.
TGTGCCAGCAGCCGCGGTCGTGCAACTAATGAAAAACTGTTTTTT
CASSRGRATNEKLFF
>TRBJ1-2|TRBV12-3/TRBV12-4|.|.
TGTGCCAGCACAGGGGTGGGGGGCTACACCTTC
CASTGVGGYTF
>TRBJ2-1|TRBV7-9|.|TRBD1
TGTGCCAGCAGTCCCGGACAGGGGTACAATGAGCAGTTCTTC
CASSPGQGYNEQFF
>TRBJ1-5|TRBV10-1|.|.
TGCGCCAGCACCTTCATACAGGGCAATCAGCCCCAGCATTTT
CASTFIQGNQPQHF
>TRBJ2-1|TRBV10-3|.|TRBD1
TGTGCCATCAGTCATGGACAGGACAATGAGCAGTTCTTC
CAISHGQDNEQFF
>TRBJ1-1|TRBV14|.|.
TGTGCCAGCAGCCAAGGTTTGGGGGGCACTGAAGCTTTCTTT
CASSQGLGGTEAFF
>TRBJ1-2|TRBV6-5|few|TRBD1
TGTGCCAGCGGGGACAGGGGCCGTTTTGGCTACACCTTC
CASGDRGRFGYTF
>TRBJ1-5|TRBV19|.|.
TGTGCCAGTAGTCTCGGACAGCCCCAAAATCAGCCCCAGCATTTT
CASSLGQPQNQPQHF
>TRBJ1-5|TRBV27|.|.
TGTGCCAGCAGTTTAGCGGATCGGCGGCAGCCCCAGCATTTT
CASSLADRRQPQHF
>TRBJ1-2|TRBV2|.|.
TGTGCCAGCAGTTACAGCTATGGCTACACCTTC
CASSYSYGYTF